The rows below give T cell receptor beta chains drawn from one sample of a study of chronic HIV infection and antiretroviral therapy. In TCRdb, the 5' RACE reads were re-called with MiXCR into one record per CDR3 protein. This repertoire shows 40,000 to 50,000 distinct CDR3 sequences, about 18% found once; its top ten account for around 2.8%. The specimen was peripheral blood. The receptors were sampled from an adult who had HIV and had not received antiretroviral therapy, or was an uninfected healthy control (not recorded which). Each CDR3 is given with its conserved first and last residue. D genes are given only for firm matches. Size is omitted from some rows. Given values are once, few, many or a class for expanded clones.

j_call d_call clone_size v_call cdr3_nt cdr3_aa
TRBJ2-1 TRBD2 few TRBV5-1 TGCGCCAGCAGCTTGGCGGGGGGTAGCAATGAGCAGTTCTTC CASSLAGGSNEQFF
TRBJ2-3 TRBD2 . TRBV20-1 TGCAGTGCTCCCCCGATGGGAGGGCAAGATACGCAGTATTTT CSAPPMGGQDTQYF
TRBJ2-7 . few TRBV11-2 TGTGCCAGCAGCCCACCGGGCACAGCCTACGAGCAGTACTTC CASSPPGTAYEQYF
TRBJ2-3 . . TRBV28 TGTGCCAGCAGTTTAAAGGGACGTTGGGGACCCCCCACAGATACGCAGTATTTT CASSLKGRWGPPTDTQYF
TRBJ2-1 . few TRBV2 TGTGCCAGCTCGCCCAAAGGAAGCAATGAGCAGTTCTTC CASSPKGSNEQFF
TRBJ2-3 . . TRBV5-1 TGCGCCAGCGGCATCCAAGACAGCACAGATACGCAGTATTTT CASGIQDSTDTQYF
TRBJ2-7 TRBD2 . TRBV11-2 TGTGCCAGCACGCTACTAGCGGGCGAGCAGTACTTC CASTLLAGEQYF
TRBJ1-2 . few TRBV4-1 TGCGCCAGCAGCCAAGAAGGGTTTAACTATGGCTACACCTTC CASSQEGFNYGYTF
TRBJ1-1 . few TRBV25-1 TGTGCCAGCAGTGAGGCTAACGGAGCTTTCTTT CASSEANGAFF
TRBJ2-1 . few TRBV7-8 TGTGCCAGCAGCCCCAGGATCAATGAGCAGTTCTTC CASSPRINEQFF
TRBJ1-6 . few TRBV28 TGTGCCAGCAGTTTGGGAGCAGATAATTCACCCCTCCACTTT CASSLGADNSPLHF
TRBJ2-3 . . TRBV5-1 TGCGCCAGCAGCTTGTGGTCCCCCGCGGATACGCAGTATTTT CASSLWSPADTQYF
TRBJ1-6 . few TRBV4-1 TGCGCCAGCAGCCAAGATCCCTCCCGAGCCCTCCACTTT CASSQDPSRALHF
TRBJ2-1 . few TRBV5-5 TGTGCCAGCAGCTTAGGGAGTTCCCGATACAATGAGCAGTTCTTC CASSLGSSRYNEQFF
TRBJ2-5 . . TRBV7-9 TGTGCCAGCAGTACCTTTCTGGCGGGACCCGGAGAGACCCAGTACTTC CASSTFLAGPGETQYF
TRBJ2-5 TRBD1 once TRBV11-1 TGTGCCAGCAGCTTCGCGGGACAGGGCCTCCTGGGGACCCAGTACTTC CASSFAGQGLLGTQYF
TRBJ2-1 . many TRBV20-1 TGCAGTGCTACCCCTAGGGATGAGCAGTTCTTC CSATPRDEQFF
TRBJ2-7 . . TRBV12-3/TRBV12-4 TGTGCCAGCAGTTTATCCGGGTCCACCTACGAGCAGTACTTC CASSLSGSTYEQYF
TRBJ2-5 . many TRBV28 TGTGCCAGCGACCCCGACAGGTGGGAGACCCAGTACTTC CASDPDRWETQYF
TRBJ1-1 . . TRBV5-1 TGCGCCAGCAGCTCGAGTACAGTGAACACTGAAGCTTTCTTT CASSSSTVNTEAFF
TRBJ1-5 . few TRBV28 TGTGCCAGCAGTTCAGGGTCACTCAATCAGCCCCAGCATTTT CASSSGSLNQPQHF
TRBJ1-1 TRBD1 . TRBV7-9 TGTGCCAGCAGCTGGCAGGGGGCGTCCACTGAAGCTTTCTTT CASSWQGASTEAFF
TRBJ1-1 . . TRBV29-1 TGCAGCGTTGTGCCCAGGACGAACACTGAAGCTTTCTTT CSVVPRTNTEAFF
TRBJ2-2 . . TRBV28 TGTGCCAGCAGTTCTACCGGGCCTTTTCCGGGGGAGCTGTTTTTT CASSSTGPFPGELFF
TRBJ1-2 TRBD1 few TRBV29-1 TGCAGCGTGACAGGGCTTGAGAGTGGCTACACCTTC CSVTGLESGYTF
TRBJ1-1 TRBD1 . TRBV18 TGTGCCAGCTCACCAACCCCGGGACAGGGCAGTAAAACTGAAGCTTTCTTT CASSPTPGQGSKTEAFF
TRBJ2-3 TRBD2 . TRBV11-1 TGTGCCAGCAGCTTACGGTCGACTAGCGGCCCTGATACGCAGTATTTT CASSLRSTSGPDTQYF
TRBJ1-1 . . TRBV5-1 TGCGCCAGCAGCTTGAGAGCAAGGGGCACTGAAGCTTTCTTT CASSLRARGTEAFF
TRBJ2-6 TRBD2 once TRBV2 TGTGCCACCATGACTAGCGGGAGAGGTGGGGCCAACGTCCTGACTTTC CATMTSGRGGANVLTF
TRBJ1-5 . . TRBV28 TGTGCCAGCAGTGACAGTAGCAATCAGCCCCAGCATTTT CASSDSSNQPQHF